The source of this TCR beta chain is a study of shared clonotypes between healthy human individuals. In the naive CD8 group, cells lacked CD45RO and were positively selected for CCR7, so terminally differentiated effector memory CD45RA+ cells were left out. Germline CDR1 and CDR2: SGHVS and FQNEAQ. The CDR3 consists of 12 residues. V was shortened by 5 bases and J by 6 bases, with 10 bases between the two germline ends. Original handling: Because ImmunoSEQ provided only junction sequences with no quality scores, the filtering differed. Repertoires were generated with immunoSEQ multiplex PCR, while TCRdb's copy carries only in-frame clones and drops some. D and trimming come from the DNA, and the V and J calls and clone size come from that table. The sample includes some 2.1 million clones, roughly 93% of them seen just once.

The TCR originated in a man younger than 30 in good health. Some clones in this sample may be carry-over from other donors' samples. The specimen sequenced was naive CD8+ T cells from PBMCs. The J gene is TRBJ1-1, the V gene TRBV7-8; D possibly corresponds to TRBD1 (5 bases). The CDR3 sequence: CASSLRGAEAFF. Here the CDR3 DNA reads TGTGCCAGCAGCCTCCGGGGGGCTGAAGCTTTCTTT.